Listed here are 5 T cell receptor beta chains from one sample, sequenced in a study of shared clonotypes between healthy human individuals. The repertoire was sequenced with immunoSEQ multiplex PCR; TCRdb's copy has only in-frame clones and lacks some. The sample lists more than 1 million clones; 75% to 80% were seen once. Sequencing input: memory CD4+ T cells from PBMCs. Subset: CD45RA-negative fraction. The receptors shown here come from a man younger than 30 in good health. Some clones in this sample may be carry-over from other donors' samples.

There are a few counts of this clone. The gene calls are TRBV28 and TRBJ2-6; no firm D call. The germline V gene encodes CDR1 MDHEN and CDR2 SYDVKM. This CDR3 is 15 amino acids long. The germline V and J ends were trimmed by 5 bases and 0 bases, with 8 bases remaining between them. This CDR3 is CASSLASSGANVLTF. The CDR3 DNA is TGTGCCAGCAGTCTCGCGAGCTCTGGGGCCAACGTCCTGACTTTC.

The V gene is TRBV28, the J gene TRBJ2-7; 7 nucleotides agree with TRBD1. Germline lookup yields CDR1 MDHEN and CDR2 SYDVKM. Germline trimming cut 5 bases from V and 0 bases from J; bases unmatched to any gene: 10. This CDR3 has 16 residues. CDR3 bases: TGTGCCAGCAGTCCATCCTCCCGGGACAGCTCCTACGAGCAGTACTTC. It specifies CASSPSSRDSSYEQYF.

Concerning this clone: One base separates it from a far larger clone, so it is likely a read error. This chain uses TRBV28 with TRBJ2-1; 7 positions match TRBD1. J lost 7 bases, V lost 3 bases, and 9 bases had no gene match. CDR3 size: 15 residues. In germline, CDR1 is MDHEN, CDR2 SYDVKM. CDR3 coding DNA: TGTGCCAGCAGTTTGGGGGACAGATGTGGTAATGAGCAGTTCTTC. This gives the protein CASSLGDRCGNEQFF.

The genes are TRBV6-1 and TRBJ1-2; possibly TRBD1 for D (5 bases). CDR1 and CDR2 (germline): MNHNS, SASEGT. The CDR3 sequence is 12 residues long. V was trimmed by 2 bases and J by 9 bases, leaving 10 bases between them. Here the CDR3 reads CASSESKGSYTF. CDR3 coding DNA: TGTGCCAGCAGTGAATCGAAGGGGAGCTACACCTTC.

The rearrangement uses TRBV19 and TRBJ1-4; D remains ambiguous. CDR1 and CDR2 (germline): LNHDA, SQIVND (reference sequence). V lost 3 bases and J 5 bases, leaving 7 bases between the germline ends. This CDR3 comprises 13 residues. CDR3 nucleotide sequence: TGTGCCAGTAGTATCCTTCGGAATGAAAAACTGTTTTTT. The encoded protein is CASSILRNEKLFF.